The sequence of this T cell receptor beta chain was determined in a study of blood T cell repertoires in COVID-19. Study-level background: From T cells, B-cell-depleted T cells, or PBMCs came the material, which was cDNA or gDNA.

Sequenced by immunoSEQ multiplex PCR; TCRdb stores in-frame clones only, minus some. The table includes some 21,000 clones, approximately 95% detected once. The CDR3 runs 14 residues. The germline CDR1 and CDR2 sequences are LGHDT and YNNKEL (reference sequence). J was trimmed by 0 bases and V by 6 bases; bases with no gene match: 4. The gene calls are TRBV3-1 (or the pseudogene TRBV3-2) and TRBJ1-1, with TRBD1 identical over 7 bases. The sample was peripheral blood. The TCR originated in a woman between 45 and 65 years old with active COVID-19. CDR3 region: CASRLRGMNTEAFF. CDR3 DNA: TGTGCCAGCAGGCTCAGGGGGATGAACACTGAAGCTTTCTTT.